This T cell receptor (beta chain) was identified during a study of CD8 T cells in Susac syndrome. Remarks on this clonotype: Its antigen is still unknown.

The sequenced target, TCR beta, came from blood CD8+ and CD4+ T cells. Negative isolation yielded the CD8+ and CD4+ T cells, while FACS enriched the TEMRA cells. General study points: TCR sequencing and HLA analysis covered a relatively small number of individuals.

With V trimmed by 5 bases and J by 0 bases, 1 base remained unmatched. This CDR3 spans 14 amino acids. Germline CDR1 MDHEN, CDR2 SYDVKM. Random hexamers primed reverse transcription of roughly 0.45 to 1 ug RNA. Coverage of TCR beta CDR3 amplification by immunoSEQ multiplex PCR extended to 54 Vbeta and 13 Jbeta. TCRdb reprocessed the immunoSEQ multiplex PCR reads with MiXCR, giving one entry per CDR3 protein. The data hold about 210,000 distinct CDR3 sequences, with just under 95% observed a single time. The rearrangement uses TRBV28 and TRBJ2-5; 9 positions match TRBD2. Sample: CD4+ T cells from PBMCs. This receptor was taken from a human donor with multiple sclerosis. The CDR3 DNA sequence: TGTGCCAGCAGTAGCGGGGGGCACCAAGAGACCCAGTACTTC. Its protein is CASSSGGHQETQYF.